This T cell receptor beta chain comes out of a study of blood T cell repertoires in COVID-19. Recruitment covered about 25 US areas and drew participants whose ages spanned 18 to 89 years. Cohorts were based on clinical histories the participants reported. Authors' processing steps: Researchers report that nucleated cell counts were estimated from reference gene primer amplification. Measured with immunoSEQ multiplex PCR; TCRdb has only the in-frame clones, and not every one. That table gives V, J and clone size, and the DNA gave D and trimming. Of about 440,000 clones in the sample, about 85% were seen once. The sample taken for sequencing was PBMCs or T cells enriched from blood (not recorded which). The clonotype was recovered from a woman aged 18-29 years with acute COVID-19.

The CDR3 region has the DNA TGTGCCAGCAGTTTAAGGCAGGGGAACACTGAAGCTTTCTTT. Protein product: CASSLRQGNTEAFF. The gene calls are TRBV28 and TRBJ1-1; maybe TRBD1 (5 bases). Germline V gene data show CDR1 as MDHEN and CDR2 as SYDVKM. Trimming stripped 2 bases from V and 1 base from J, with 8 bases between. This CDR3 region has 14 residues. Supplemented by reference TRBV28 and TRBJ1-1, the full variable domain reads DVKVTQSSRYLVKRTGEKVFLECVQDMDHENMFWYRQDPGLGLRLIYFSYDVKMKEKGDIPEGYSVSREKKERFSLILESASTNQTSMYLCASSLRQGNTEAFFGQGTRLTVV.